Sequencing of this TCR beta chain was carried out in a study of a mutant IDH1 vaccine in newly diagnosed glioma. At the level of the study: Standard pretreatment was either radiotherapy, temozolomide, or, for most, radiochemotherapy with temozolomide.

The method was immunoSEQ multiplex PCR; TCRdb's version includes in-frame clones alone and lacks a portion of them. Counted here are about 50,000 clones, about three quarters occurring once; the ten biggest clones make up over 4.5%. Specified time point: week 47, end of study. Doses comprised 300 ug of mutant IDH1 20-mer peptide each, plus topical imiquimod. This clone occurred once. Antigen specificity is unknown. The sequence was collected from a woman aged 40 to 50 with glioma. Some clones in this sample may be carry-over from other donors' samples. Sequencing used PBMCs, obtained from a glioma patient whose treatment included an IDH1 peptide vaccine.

CDR3 coding DNA: TGTGCCAGTAGTTTAAGACACGATAGCAATCAGCCCCAGCATTTT. Amino acid sequence: CASSLRHDSNQPQHF. V gene TRBV19 combines with J gene TRBJ1-5, with D unresolved. The germline CDR1 and CDR2 sequences are LNHDA and SQIVND (reference sequence). Deletions cut 5 bases from V and 0 bases from J, with 11 bases between. This CDR3 contains 15 residues.